This is a list of T cell receptor beta chains from one sample in a study of blood T cell repertoires in COVID-19. Using immunoSEQ multiplex PCR, the repertoire was profiled, and TCRdb retains in-frame clones only, with some absent. Of tens of thousands of clones in the sample, 75% to 90% were seen once. Sequenced: peripheral blood. These receptors all come from a man aged 25-40 years with active or convalescent COVID-19. CDR3s include the opening cysteine and the closing phenylalanine or tryptophan. The D gene is left open where the match is weak. Expanded clones get a size class; other rows say once, few or many, or leave the size out.

D gene	V gene	J gene	clone size	CDR3 length	CDR3 protein	CDR3 DNA
.	TRBV3-1/TRBV3-2	TRBJ1-5	.	15	CASSPAGYSNQPQHF	TGTGCCAGCAGCCCCGCAGGCTATAGCAATCAGCCCCAGCATTTT
.	TRBV6-6	TRBJ1-4	few	14	CASSYLGLNEKLFF	TGTGCCAGCAGTTACCTTGGCCTTAATGAAAAACTGTTTTTT
.	TRBV12-3/TRBV12-4	TRBJ1-3	.	13	CASRTNSGNTIYF	TGTGCCAGCAGGACTAACTCTGGAAACACCATATATTTT
.	TRBV6-5	TRBJ1-4	.	15	CASSYSGADNEKLFF	TGTGCCAGCAGTTACTCAGGGGCGGATAATGAAAAACTGTTTTTT
TRBD1	TRBV18	TRBJ1-2	.	14	CASSRDRDREGYTF	TGTGCCAGCTCACGGGACAGGGACCGCGAGGGCTACACCTTC
TRBD2	TRBV12-5	TRBJ2-1	.	16	CASGLRSGSDSAEQFF	TGTGCTAGTGGTTTAAGAAGCGGGAGTGACTCGGCTGAGCAGTTCTTC
.	TRBV29-1	TRBJ2-5	few	15	CSVDRWATIQETQYF	TGCAGCGTTGACCGATGGGCAACCATCCAAGAGACCCAGTACTTC
.	TRBV15	TRBJ1-4	.	16	CATSRVGGATNEKLFF	TGTGCCACCAGCAGAGTCGGCGGCGCAACTAATGAAAAACTGTTTTTT
.	TRBV7-2	TRBJ1-5	.	15	CASSYGGGVGQPQHF	TGTGCCAGCAGCTACGGCGGGGGGGTAGGTCAGCCCCAGCATTTT
TRBD1	TRBV6-4	TRBJ2-2	.	14	CASSPTGGKGELFF	TGTGCCAGCAGTCCAACAGGGGGCAAAGGGGAGCTGTTTTTT
TRBD2	TRBV7-2	TRBJ2-5	.	14	CASSLPSGQETQYF	TGTGCCAGCAGCTTACCTAGCGGCCAAGAGACCCAGTACTTC
TRBD2	TRBV12-5	TRBJ2-1	.	15	CASGSLLAGYNEQFF	TGTGCTAGTGGTTCTTTGCTAGCGGGGTACAATGAGCAGTTCTTC
TRBD1	TRBV28	TRBJ1-5	.	15	CASSLSGTGRRPQHF	TGTGCCAGCAGCTTATCCGGGACAGGGCGTCGGCCCCAGCATTTT
TRBD1	TRBV18	TRBJ1-5	once	15	CASSKNGQGVQPQHF	TGTGCCAGCTCAAAGAACGGACAGGGTGTCCAGCCCCAGCATTTT
.	TRBV6-1	TRBJ1-5	.	17	CASSEASTPYSNQPQHF	TGTGCCAGCAGTGAAGCGTCGACACCGTATAGCAATCAGCCCCAGCATTTT
TRBD1	TRBV5-1	TRBJ1-4	.	18	CASSDRDRGLSTNEKLFF	TGCGCCAGCAGCGACCGGGACAGGGGCCTTTCAACTAATGAAAAACTGTTTTTT
TRBD2	TRBV5-1	TRBJ2-7	.	15	CASSLPTSGGDEQYF	TGCGCCAGCAGCTTGCCGACTAGCGGGGGCGACGAGCAGTACTTC
TRBD2	TRBV30	TRBJ2-2	.	16	CAWNGLAGRVGGELFF	TGTGCCTGGAACGGACTAGCGGGGAGAGTTGGCGGGGAGCTGTTTTTT
TRBD1	TRBV27	TRBJ2-3	once	15	CASSSGTGGRDTQYF	TGTGCCAGCAGTTCCGGGACAGGGGGCCGAGATACGCAGTATTTT
.	TRBV5-8	TRBJ2-1	.	17	CASSLAWVRGPYNEQFF	TGTGCCAGCAGCTTGGCCTGGGTTAGAGGCCCCTACAATGAGCAGTTCTTC
.	TRBV5-1	TRBJ1-1	.	15	CASSLVGHENTEAFF	TGCGCCAGCAGCTTGGTAGGACACGAGAACACTGAAGCTTTCTTT
.	TRBV12-5	TRBJ1-1	once	15	CASGLEARGNTEAFF	TGTGCTAGTGGTTTGGAGGCGCGAGGGAACACTGAAGCTTTCTTT
.	TRBV12-3/TRBV12-4	TRBJ2-1	.	12	CASSSGTWTQFF	TGTGCCAGCAGTTCAGGGACATGGACTCAGTTCTTC
TRBD1	TRBV6-5	TRBJ1-1	.	14	CASSLRTGGTEAFF	TGTGCCAGCAGTTTACGGACAGGGGGCACTGAAGCTTTCTTT
.	TRBV6-5	TRBJ1-6	.	16	CASSYSYSSYNSPLHF	TGTGCCAGCAGTTACTCTTACAGCTCCTATAATTCACCCCTCCACTTT
.	TRBV29-1	TRBJ2-1	.	14	CSAQTAPSYNEQFF	TGCAGCGCCCAGACAGCCCCCTCCTACAATGAGCAGTTCTTC
.	TRBV29-1	TRBJ2-2	.	13	CSGRLLNTGELFF	TGCAGCGGCCGACTCCTGAACACCGGGGAGCTGTTTTTT
.	TRBV28	TRBJ1-4	.	16	CASSYSESSTNEKLFF	TGTGCCAGCAGCTACAGTGAAAGTTCAACTAATGAAAAACTGTTTTTT
TRBD1	TRBV7-2	TRBJ1-2	.	14	CASSFGQGALGYTF	TGTGCCAGCAGCTTCGGACAGGGGGCGCTTGGCTACACCTTC
TRBD2	TRBV19	TRBJ2-5	.	20	CASSPGRLAGGWGAGETQYF	TGTGCCAGTAGTCCAGGAAGACTAGCGGGGGGCTGGGGAGCGGGAGAGACCCAGTACTTC
.	TRBV6-5	TRBJ1-3	.	14	CASSYLRDRNTIYF	TGTGCCAGCAGTTACCTCCGGGACAGAAACACCATATATTTT
TRBD1	TRBV5-1	TRBJ1-3	.	18	CASSPAAGGRISGNTIYF	TGCGCCAGCAGCCCTGCGGCAGGGGGCCGGATTTCTGGAAACACCATATATTTT
TRBD1	TRBV7-3	TRBJ1-1	.	14	CASSSTGVDTEAFF	TGTGCCAGCAGCTCGACAGGGGTCGACACTGAAGCTTTCTTT
.	TRBV27	TRBJ1-4	.	15	CASSPLTGVNEKLFF	TGTGCCAGCAGTCCGCTGACAGGAGTTAATGAAAAACTGTTTTTT
.	TRBV2	TRBJ1-2	.	15	CASSRDTGGNYGYTF	TGTGCCAGCAGCCGGGACACGGGGGGGAACTATGGCTACACCTTC
.	TRBV4-3	TRBJ1-2	.	18	CASSQVLFQGLRRDGYTF	TGCGCCAGCAGCCAAGTACTTTTCCAGGGCCTCCGTCGAGATGGCTACACCTTC
.	TRBV10-3	TRBJ1-3	.	14	CATDGGWDGNTIYF	TGTGCCACCGACGGGGGATGGGATGGAAACACCATATATTTT
TRBD1	TRBV19	TRBJ1-4	.	14	CASSRQGSNEKLFF	TGTGCCAGTAGTCGACAGGGTTCTAATGAAAAACTGTTTTTT
.	TRBV2	TRBJ2-7	.	11	CASTITREQYF	TGTGCCAGCACAATCACCCGGGAGCAGTACTTC
TRBD1	TRBV19	TRBJ1-2	.	15	CASSTSGTGNYGYTF	TGTGCCAGTAGTACCTCCGGGACAGGGAACTATGGCTACACCTTC
.	TRBV5-4	TRBJ1-2	.	13	CASSLEPRGGYTF	TGTGCCAGCAGCTTGGAACCCCGCGGAGGCTACACCTTC
.	TRBV2	TRBJ2-3	.	15	CASSEMVVSTDTQYF	TGTGCCAGCAGTGAAATGGTAGTTAGCACAGATACGCAGTATTTT
TRBD1	TRBV27	TRBJ2-1	.	16	CASSPGTGVPYNEQFF	TGTGCCAGCAGCCCGGGGACAGGGGTTCCCTACAATGAGCAGTTCTTC
.	TRBV20-1	TRBJ2-1	.	15	CSASIVGTRSVEQFF	TGCAGTGCTAGTATTGTGGGGACTCGCTCCGTTGAGCAGTTCTTC
.	TRBV28	TRBJ1-2	.	16	CASSSPVATGSYGYTF	TGTGCCAGCAGTTCCCCTGTTGCGACGGGGTCTTACGGCTACACCTTC
.	TRBV19	TRBJ2-2	.	15	CASTIGHANTGELFF	TGTGCCAGTACCATCGGACACGCGAACACCGGGGAGCTGTTTTTT
.	TRBV5-5	TRBJ2-7	.	11	CASSSTGEEYF	TGTGCCAGCAGCTCGACAGGAGAGGAGTACTTC
TRBD2	TRBV5-1	TRBJ2-7	.	15	CASSLGLAVSYEQYF	TGCGCCAGCAGCTTGGGGCTAGCGGTCTCCTACGAGCAGTACTTC
.	TRBV7-9	TRBJ1-5	.	13	CASSLEGFQPQHF	TGTGCCAGCAGCTTAGAGGGGTTTCAGCCCCAGCATTTT
TRBD2	TRBV27	TRBJ2-3	.	12	CATSSGTTTQYF	TGTGCCACCTCGAGCGGGACTACTACGCAGTATTTT